The 26 T cell receptor beta chains below come from one sample, sequenced in a study of graft-versus-host responses after intestinal transplantation. These receptors' targets are unknown. The data were produced by immunoSEQ multiplex PCR, yet TCRdb's version contains in-frame clones alone and is incomplete. The sample carries 85,000 to 90,000 clones, roughly 80% recorded once. The material sequenced was unstimulated CD8+ T cells sorted from spleen or lymph node cells, taken before intestinal transplant. The receptor source for this set is a human donor who received an intestinal transplant.

This clone has only a few counts. This chain connects TRBV5-1 to TRBJ2-7; 10 bases are shared with TRBD1. V dropped 4 bases and J dropped 5; count of bases not matched to a gene: 9. Germline V gives CDR1 SGHRS, CDR2 YFSETQ. This CDR3 comprises 15 residues. The CDR3 is CASSVPGQGPDEQYF. The DNA of the CDR3 is TGCGCCAGCAGCGTTCCGGGACAGGGGCCCGACGAGCAGTACTTC.

This chain joins TRBV19 and TRBJ2-5; 12 bases are a match to TRBD1. Unmatched junction bases numbered 17, after V lost 7 bases and J lost 5 bases. Germline CDR1 is LNHDA and CDR2 is SQIVND (reference sequence). CDR3 length: 18 amino acids. The CDR3 nucleotides read TGTGCCAGTACCGCAACGTACCGGGACAGGGGGCTATTCGAGACCCAGTACTTC. It translates to CASTATYRDRGLFETQYF.

This rearrangement joins TRBV13 to TRBJ1-2; a weak D match, TRBD1 (6 bases). Germline V gene sequence: CDR1 PRHDT, CDR2 FYEKMQ (reference sequence). The CDR3 length is 14 residues. Deletions cut 5 bases from V and 4 bases from J, with 14 bases between. The CDR3 spells CASSAPGTIYGYTF. The DNA of the CDR3 is TGTGCCAGCAGCGCCCCCGGGACAATCTATGGCTACACCTTC.

V and J are TRBV11-2 and TRBJ2-1; TRBD2 matches at 8 bases. The CDR3 runs 17 residues. Losses at the gene ends were 3 bases for V and 5 bases for J; bases not matched to a gene: 12. Germline lookup yields CDR1 SGHAT and CDR2 FQNNGV. The CDR3 DNA sequence: TGTGCCAGCAGCTTTTGGTTCCGCGGGAGGTACGACAATGAGCAGTTCTTC. As protein: CASSFWFRGRYDNEQFF. Filled out from reference TRBV11-2 and TRBJ2-1, the complete variable domain reads EAGVAQSPRYKIIEKRQSVAFWCNPISGHATLYWYQQILGQGPKLLIQFQNNGVVDDSQLPKDRFSAERLKGVDSTLKIQPAKLEDSAVYLCASSFWFRGRYDNEQFFGPGTRLTVL.

The J gene is TRBJ2-3, the V gene TRBV4-1, with D tentatively TRBD2 (6 bases). Looked up from germline, CDR1 is MGHRA and CDR2 is YSYEKL. The ends were cut back, 4 bases at V and 1 base at J, with 21 bases in the middle. The CDR3 is 18 amino acids. The CDR3 DNA is TGCGCCAGCAGCCGTGTCGGGAGCCCTTCCCCCCGCACAGATACGCAGTATTTT. The encoded protein is CASSRVGSPSPRTDTQYF.

The gene calls are TRBV4-1 and TRBJ1-1, with a possible D match to TRBD1 (5 bases). This CDR3 contains 13 residues. Germline V CDR1 and CDR2: MGHRA, YSYEKL. Trimming cost V 3 bases and J 7 bases, with 12 bases left between them. In DNA, the CDR3 is TGCGCCAGCAGCCATCCCCAGGGTGGTGAAGCTTTCTTT. It codes for CASSHPQGGEAFF.

The chain is built from TRBV19 and TRBJ2-1, with 9 bases aligning to TRBD2. Per germline, CDR1 LNHDA and CDR2 SQIVND (reference sequence). V was pared by 1 base and J by 2 bases, with 0 bases of the junction left unmatched. The CDR3 has 15 amino acids. The CDR3 DNA reads as TGTGCCAGTAGTATAGGGACTAGCGCCTACAATGAGCAGTTCTTC. Amino acids: CASSIGTSAYNEQFF.

CDR3 bases: TGTGCTAGTGGTTTGGTACTAGGCGGGGGGGCAGTTAATGAGCAGTTCTTC. This codes for CASGLVLGGGAVNEQFF. This sequence joins TRBV12-5 and TRBJ2-1; 9 positions match TRBD2. Germline V CDR1 and CDR2: LGHNT, FRNRAP. The CDR3 extends over 17 amino acids. The V and J ends lost 0 bases and 7 bases, in that order; junction bases with no gene match: 10.

The genes are TRBV18 and TRBJ1-3; weak D call: TRBD1 (6 bases). Germline V gene lookup returns CDR1 KGHSH and CDR2 LQKENI. V gave up 0 bases and J gave up 9 bases, with 12 bases separating them. The CDR3 has 14 amino acids. The CDR3 coding sequence is TGTGCCAGCTCACCACCGGGACACAGAAGCACCATATATTTT. Its protein product is CASSPPGHRSTIYF.

The V call is TRBV23-1, the J call TRBJ2-5; D remains ambiguous. TRBV23-1 is assigned to the ORF class and has an uncertain function. The CDR3 runs to 11 residues. Between the trimmed V and J ends, which lost 4 bases and 7 bases, there was a span of 7 bases. The DNA of the CDR3 is TGCGCCAGCAGTCGCATGAGGACCCAGTACTTC. Amino acids: CASSRMRTQYF.

This clone has only a few counts. This rearrangement joins TRBV2 to TRBJ2-7, with TRBD2 identical over 7 bases. This CDR3 has 13 residues. Germline loops: CDR1 SNHLY, CDR2 FYNNEI. Trimming cost V 5 bases and J 2 bases; bases outside gene matches: 3. The CDR3 reads CASSSGLAYEQYF. In DNA form, the CDR3 reads TGTGCCAGCAGTTCCGGACTAGCCTACGAGCAGTACTTC.

The rearrangement uses TRBV11-1 and TRBJ1-1; D ambiguous. Germline CDR1 SGHAT, CDR2 FQDESV (reference sequence). With 3 bases removed from V and 0 bases from J, the gap between germline ends came to 8 bases. CDR3 length equals 14 residues. The CDR3 loop is CASSLVGLNTEAFF. Here the CDR3 DNA reads TGTGCCAGCAGCTTGGTAGGGTTGAACACTGAAGCTTTCTTT.

J is TRBJ2-1 and V is TRBV7-2; D is possibly TRBD1 or TRBD2 (5 bases each). In germline, CDR1 is SGHTA, CDR2 FQGNSA. The CDR3 covers 16 residues. Trimming took 5 bases from V and 4 from J, leaving 18 bases between them. The CDR3 bases are TGTGCCAGCAGCCCATCGCGGACCGGGGCTTACAATGAGCAGTTCTTC. Translation: CASSPSRTGAYNEQFF.

The chain has TRBV11-2 and TRBJ2-2; perhaps TRBD2 as D (5 bases). Trimming took 0 bases from V and 4 from J, leaving 12 bases between them. Germline V CDR1 and CDR2: SGHAT, FQNNGV. The CDR3 length is 16 residues. CDR3 nucleotide sequence: TGTGCCAGCAGCTTAGAGAGGCTAGCTGGCACCGGGGAGCTGTTTTTT. It yields the protein CASSLERLAGTGELFF.

The chain couples TRBV27 to TRBJ2-5; 8 nucleotides match TRBD2. The trim removed 3 bases at V and 5 bases at J, leaving 11 bases unmatched. Looked up from germline, CDR1 is MNHEY and CDR2 is SMNVEV (reference sequence). CDR3 length equals 16 residues. The CDR3 region has the DNA TGTGCCAGCAGTTTGGGGGGAGTAGCGGGAAAGGAGACCCAGTACTTC. Its protein is CASSLGGVAGKETQYF.

In this sample, this clone turned up a few times. V is TRBV5-1 and J is TRBJ2-6; D remains ambiguous. Germline values: CDR1 SGHRS, CDR2 YFSETQ. V was shortened by 4 bases and J by 2 bases, with 13 bases between the two germline ends. The CDR3 contains 16 residues. CDR3 region: CASSIPAGPGANVLTF. The CDR3, as DNA: TGCGCCAGCAGCATTCCCGCCGGGCCTGGGGCCAACGTCCTGACTTTC.

This clone was picked up one time. This chain uses TRBV6-5 with TRBJ1-3; maybe TRBD1 (6 bases). Germline V CDR1 and CDR2: MNHEY, SVGAGI. Trimming removed 5 bases at V and 0 bases at J, with 8 bases between. The CDR3 loop spans 14 amino acids. Written as DNA, the CDR3 is TGTGCCAGCAGTCTGGACAGCTCTGGAAACACCATATATTTT. Translated: CASSLDSSGNTIYF.

This clone has just one count. The chain combines TRBV4-2 with TRBJ2-7; TRBD1 might be the D (6 bases). The V gene lost 3 bases and the J gene lost 0 bases, with 6 bases spanning the gap. This CDR3 contains 13 residues. CDR1 is LGHNA and CDR2 is YNFKEQ in the germline V gene. The CDR3 nucleotides read TGTGCCAGCAGCCAGGGGGCCTCCTACGAGCAGTACTTC. It specifies CASSQGASYEQYF.

This clone is labeled as medium-sized. This sequence joins TRBV28 and TRBJ1-2; tentative D call: TRBD1 (6 bases). V lost 7 bases to trimming and J lost 0 bases, with 15 bases between them. Germline V CDR1 and CDR2: MDHEN, SYDVKM. The CDR3 length is 15 residues. The CDR3 DNA follows: TGTGCCAGCAACGCTTACAGGGAGTCTAACTATGGCTACACCTTC. The encoded protein is CASNAYRESNYGYTF.

The chain uses TRBV6-4 and TRBJ2-1; a weak D match, TRBD2 (6 bases). Germline values: CDR1 MRHNA, CDR2 SNTAGT. This CDR3 is 16 amino acids long. V lost 3 bases, J lost 4 bases, and 16 bases lay in between. CDR3 protein: CASSERGSGLYNEQFF. The CDR3 DNA reads as TGTGCCAGCAGTGAGCGGGGTTCAGGGCTTTACAATGAGCAGTTCTTC.

This chain joins TRBV19 and TRBJ1-6; D may be TRBD1 (5 bases). Between the trimmed V and J ends, which lost 3 bases and 7 bases, there was a span of 16 bases. Germline V gene lookup returns CDR1 LNHDA and CDR2 SQIVND (reference sequence). The CDR3 is 16 amino acids. The chain's CDR3 is CASSMAGHQLNSPLHF. The CDR3 DNA follows: TGTGCCAGTAGTATGGCAGGGCACCAACTAAATTCACCCCTCCACTTT. The full variable domain, in which reference TRBV19 and TRBJ1-6 provide the parts outside the CDR3, is DGGITQSPKYLFRKEGQNVTLSCEQNLNHDAMYWYRQDPGQGLRLIYYSQIVNDFQKGDIAEGYSVSREKKESFPLTVTSAQKNPTAFYLCASSMAGHQLNSPLHFGNGTRLTVT.

This clone was picked up one time. This chain links TRBV4-1 with TRBJ2-3; TRBD2 matches 14 bases. CDR3 length: 18 amino acids. The germline gives CDR1 MGHRA, CDR2 YSYEKL. The V gene end was trimmed by 0 bases and the J gene end by 5 bases; junction bases not matched to a gene: 7. CDR3 loop: CASSQEGTSGREGDTQYF. For the CDR3, the DNA is TGCGCCAGCAGCCAAGAAGGGACTAGCGGGAGAGAGGGAGATACGCAGTATTTT.

This chain uses TRBV6-5 with TRBJ1-2, with a tentative D call TRBD1 (5 bases). CDR1 is MNHEY, CDR2 SVGAGI, per germline. Trimming took off 7 bases at V and 8 bases at J, with 14 bases between the two ends. The CDR3 length is 12 residues. CDR3 sequence: CASTPGGEGYTF. DNA for the CDR3: TGTGCCAGCACCCCGGGGGGAGAGGGCTACACCTTC.

The chain carries TRBV27 and TRBJ1-6; D gene uncertain. V was pared by 8 bases and J by 6 bases, with 5 bases between. The CDR3 runs to 11 residues. The germline CDR1 and CDR2 sequences are MNHEY and SMNVEV (reference sequence). The CDR3: CASGFNSPLHF. The DNA for the CDR3 is TGTGCCAGCGGATTTAATTCACCCCTCCACTTT.

Note on this clone: An end of the junction does not agree with germline; a read error may underlie this. This rearrangement joins TRBV10-2 to TRBJ2-7; D is unresolved. In germline, CDR1 is WSHSY, CDR2 SAAADI. CDR3 length equals 15 residues. The CDR3 region has the DNA TGCGCCAGCAGTGAGTCGACCAACGTCCCGGACGAGCAGCACTTC. Residues: CASSESTNVPDEQHF.

The chain recombines TRBV4-1 with TRBJ2-7; 9 bases fit TRBD1. The J segment lost 1 base and the V segment lost 0 bases, leaving 10 bases of the junction unmatched. The CDR3 loop spans 18 amino acids. From germline, CDR1 is MGHRA and CDR2 YSYEKL. For the CDR3, the DNA is TGCGCCAGCAGCCAAGATACAGGACAGGGGTTGGGATCCTACGAGCAGTACTTC. This translates into CASSQDTGQGLGSYEQYF.